This T cell receptor (beta chain) was retrieved from a study of OX40 agonist ivuxolimab in advanced cancers. Across the study: The dose-escalation cohort was around 83% male, with a mean age of 60 years, ranging about 23 to 90. Study-level results: The study found that CD8+ T cells averaged more expanded clones than CD4+.

Blood got drawn at baseline, again on cycle 4 day 1, and then on cycle 7 day 1. Comment on this clone: What it binds is unknown.

This CDR3 region has 17 residues. The J segment lost 2 bases and the V segment lost 1 base, leaving 6 bases of the junction unmatched. Germline V gives CDR1 LGHNA, CDR2 YNFKEQ. Libraries were prepared by immunoSEQ multiplex PCR; TCRdb keeps only in-frame clonotypes and omits some of them. The table lists around 75,000 clones, just over 85% of them singletons, with around 2.3% in the top ten. This sequence originates from an adult with an advanced solid tumor such as melanoma, head and neck, liver or kidney cancer. The V gene is TRBV4-2, the J gene TRBJ2-5, with 11 bases aligning to TRBD2. The specimen was CD4+ or CD8+ T cells sorted from blood, collected in a trial of the OX40 agonist ivuxolimab. The DNA for the CDR3 is TGTGCCAGCAGCCAAGGGGGAACTAGCGGGGGACAAGAGACCCAGTACTTC. This gives the protein CASSQGGTSGGQETQYF.